The subject of this entry is one T cell receptor (beta chain). Authors' methods: Researchers report that nucleated cell counts were estimated from reference gene primer amplification. Only in-frame clones appear in the TCRdb table, and some are missing; sequencing was by immunoSEQ multiplex PCR. The DNA was the basis for D and trimming; V, J and clone size are from that table. There are about 250,000 clones in the sample; about 88% occur only once, and around 3% lies in the top ten. Participants came from fewer than 25 US areas, aged roughly 18 to 95 years. Assignments of participants to cohorts depended upon their own reported clinical history. These data come from a study of blood T cell repertoires in COVID-19. The source of this sequence is a woman aged 50 to 60 who had recovered from COVID-19. The sample taken for sequencing was PBMCs or T cells enriched from blood (not recorded which).

The CDR3 sequence: CASSSKMGRERQYF. The CDR3 DNA follows: TGTGCCAGCAGCTCGAAGATGGGGCGGGAGAGGCAGTACTTC. V and J are TRBV7-2 and TRBJ2-7; 7 nucleotides match TRBD2. Germline V gene lookup returns CDR1 SGHTA and CDR2 FQGNSA. This CDR3 is 14 amino acids long. V trimming: 4 bases; J trimming: 9 bases; junction bases outside the gene matches: 12. Full variable domain (missing parts from reference TRBV7-2 and TRBJ2-7): GAGVSQSPSNKVTEKGKDVELRCDPISGHTALYWYRQSLGQGLEFLIYFQGNSAPDKSGLPSDRFSAERTGGSVSTLTIQRTQQEDSAVYLCASSSKMGRERQYFGPGTRLTVT.